Following are 11 T cell receptor beta chains from one sample sequenced in a study of human T cells and chemical hapten exposure. One entry per CDR3 protein, called by TCRdb with MiXCR from the RACE reads. The table lists about 69,000 distinct CDR3 sequences, 10% of them singletons, with 6.8% in the top ten. The sample's time point: patch test 2, 6 weeks after DPC sensitization. Stated treatment: therapeutic diphenylcyclopropenone sensitization with weekly scalp DPC. The sequenced sample was whole blood, obtained in connection with sensitization to the hapten diphenylcyclopropenone (DPC). These receptors originate from a woman in her 50s with alopecia areata. Some clones in this sample may be carry-over from other donors' samples.

This clonotype was seen a few times. The rearrangement links TRBV4-2 to TRBJ2-7; possible D gene TRBD1, 5 bases. Germline CDR1 LGHNA, CDR2 YNFKEQ. V was cut by 0 bases and J by 0 bases, with 12 bases left in between. CDR3 length: 16 amino acids. The CDR3 sequence: CASSQEFATDSYEQYF. CDR3 nucleotide sequence: TGTGCCAGCAGCCAAGAGTTCGCGACAGACTCCTACGAGCAGTACTTC.

A few counts support this clonotype. The chain employs TRBV20-1 and TRBJ2-2, with a weak D call TRBD2 (5 bases). The V gene lost 4 bases and the J gene lost 5 bases, with 14 bases spanning the gap. CDR1 and CDR2 (germline): DFQATT, SNEGSKA (reference sequence). The CDR3 totals 14 residues. The CDR3 region has the DNA TGCAGTGCTATAGCCAGCACGGGGACCGGGGAGCTGTTTTTT. Translation gives CSAIASTGTGELFF.

This clonotype was recorded at least ten times. The rearrangement uses TRBV7-9 and TRBJ2-1; the match to TRBD2 covers 14 bases. Looked up from germline, CDR1 is SEHNR and CDR2 is FQNEAQ (reference sequence). The CDR3 runs 16 residues. The trim removed 7 bases at V and 3 bases at J, leaving 5 bases unmatched. The CDR3 sequence is CASKGLAGANYNEQFF. The CDR3 DNA sequence: TGTGCCAGCAAGGGACTAGCGGGAGCGAACTACAATGAGCAGTTCTTC.

About this clonotype: Given a much more abundant clone one base away, this may be a read error. The chain joins TRBV29-1 to TRBJ1-1; no clear D gene. Germline V lookup: CDR1 SQVTM, CDR2 ANQGSEA. This CDR3 has 10 residues. The CDR3: CSAGDTEALF. In DNA form, the CDR3 reads TGCAGCGCTGGCGACACTGAAGCTTTATTT.

The table lists this clonotype with many counts. The rearrangement joins TRBV2 to TRBJ2-6, with D possibly being TRBD1 (6 bases). Germline values: CDR1 SNHLY, CDR2 FYNNEI. V was trimmed by 4 bases and J by 2 bases, leaving 12 bases between them. The CDR3 loop spans 16 amino acids. CDR3 in DNA: TGTGCCAGCAGTGGGTCTACAGGGACTGGGGCCAACGTCCTGACTTTC. This codes for CASSGSTGTGANVLTF.

The V gene is TRBV5-4, the J gene TRBJ2-6; no firm D call. V lost 0 bases, J lost 2 bases, and 12 bases lay in between. Germline CDR1 is SGHNT and CDR2 is YYREEE (reference sequence). The CDR3 contains 17 residues. CDR3 sequence (DNA): TGTGCCAGCAGCTTGGACCCGACCGGTCCTGGGGCCAACGTCCTGACTTTC. Protein product: CASSLDPTGPGANVLTF.

In its sample, this clonotype was seen many times. This CDR3 is CSARDSGPTRRTDTQYF. CDR3 sequence (DNA): TGCAGTGCTAGAGATTCGGGCCCCACCCGCCGCACAGATACGCAGTATTTT. V is TRBV20-1 and J is TRBJ2-3, with unresolved D. Per germline, CDR1 DFQATT and CDR2 SNEGSKA (reference sequence). Trimming shortened V by 0 bases and J by 1 base, and 17 bases separated the two germline ends. The CDR3 spans 17 residues.

In its sample, this clonotype was seen a few times. The chain links TRBV20-1 to TRBJ1-3; tentative D call: TRBD1 (6 bases). Per the germline V gene, CDR1 is DFQATT and CDR2 is SNEGSKA (reference sequence). V was shortened by 7 bases and J by 2 bases, with 24 bases between the two germline ends. The length of the CDR3 is 17 residues. The chain's CDR3 is CSVKSHTGAHPGNTIYF. The CDR3 nucleotides are TGCAGTGTTAAGAGCCATACGGGGGCGCATCCTGGAAACACCATATATTTT.

This clonotype was seen many times. V is TRBV10-3 and J is TRBJ1-5; D gene uncertain. The CDR3 extends over 18 amino acids. V shed 2 bases and J shed 2 bases, with 19 bases lying between them. Germline loops: CDR1 ENHRY, CDR2 SYGVKD. CDR3 DNA: TGTGCCATCAGTGAGATTGGACGGATGGGCTCAGGCAATCAGCCCCAGCATTTT. Its protein product is CAISEIGRMGSGNQPQHF.

This clonotype was found many times. The chain couples TRBV19 to TRBJ1-5; 9 bases agree with TRBD1. Germline trimming cut 3 bases from V and 7 bases from J; bases unmatched to any gene: 10. Germline-derived CDR1 and CDR2 are LNHDA and SQIVND (reference sequence). The CDR3 is 16 amino acids. The CDR3 loop is CASSMLQGASGQPQHF. CDR3 sequence (DNA): TGTGCCAGTAGTATGTTACAGGGGGCATCAGGGCAGCCCCAGCATTTT.

This clonotype has a count of ten or more. This sequence joins TRBV12-3 or TRBV12-4 and TRBJ2-2; 7 bases match TRBD2. This CDR3 has 14 residues. Trimming took 7 bases from V and 1 from J; bases not matched to a gene: 3. In DNA, the CDR3 is TGTGCCAGCACAGCGGGAAGGAACACCGGGGAGCTGTTTTTT. Its protein is CASTAGRNTGELFF.